This T cell receptor beta chain comes out of a study of T-cell reconstitution after alpha-beta-depleted transplantation in children. Germline assignment: CDR1 KGHSH and CDR2 LQKENI. The CDR3 runs to 15 residues. V was cut by 6 bases and J by 3 bases, with 15 bases left in between. This clonotype was seen only a few times. A library of TCRbeta sequences, prepared with unique molecular identifiers, was generated. TCRdb re-derived calls from the PCR reads in MiXCR, one entry per CDR3 protein. The repertoire holds a few hundred thousand distinct CDR3 sequences, roughly 21% seen once, with 3.8% in the top ten.

This clonotype was obtained from a human donor who donated a stem cell graft to a child with acute myeloid leukemia. The material sequenced was PBMCs from the stem cell graft donor, taken from the stem cell graft. J is TRBJ2-1 and V is TRBV18; a possible D gene is TRBD2 (7 bases). This CDR3 reads CASSAGGGGYNEQFF. CDR3 in DNA: TGTGCCAGCTCCGCCGGAGGGGGGGGCTACAATGAGCAGTTCTTC.